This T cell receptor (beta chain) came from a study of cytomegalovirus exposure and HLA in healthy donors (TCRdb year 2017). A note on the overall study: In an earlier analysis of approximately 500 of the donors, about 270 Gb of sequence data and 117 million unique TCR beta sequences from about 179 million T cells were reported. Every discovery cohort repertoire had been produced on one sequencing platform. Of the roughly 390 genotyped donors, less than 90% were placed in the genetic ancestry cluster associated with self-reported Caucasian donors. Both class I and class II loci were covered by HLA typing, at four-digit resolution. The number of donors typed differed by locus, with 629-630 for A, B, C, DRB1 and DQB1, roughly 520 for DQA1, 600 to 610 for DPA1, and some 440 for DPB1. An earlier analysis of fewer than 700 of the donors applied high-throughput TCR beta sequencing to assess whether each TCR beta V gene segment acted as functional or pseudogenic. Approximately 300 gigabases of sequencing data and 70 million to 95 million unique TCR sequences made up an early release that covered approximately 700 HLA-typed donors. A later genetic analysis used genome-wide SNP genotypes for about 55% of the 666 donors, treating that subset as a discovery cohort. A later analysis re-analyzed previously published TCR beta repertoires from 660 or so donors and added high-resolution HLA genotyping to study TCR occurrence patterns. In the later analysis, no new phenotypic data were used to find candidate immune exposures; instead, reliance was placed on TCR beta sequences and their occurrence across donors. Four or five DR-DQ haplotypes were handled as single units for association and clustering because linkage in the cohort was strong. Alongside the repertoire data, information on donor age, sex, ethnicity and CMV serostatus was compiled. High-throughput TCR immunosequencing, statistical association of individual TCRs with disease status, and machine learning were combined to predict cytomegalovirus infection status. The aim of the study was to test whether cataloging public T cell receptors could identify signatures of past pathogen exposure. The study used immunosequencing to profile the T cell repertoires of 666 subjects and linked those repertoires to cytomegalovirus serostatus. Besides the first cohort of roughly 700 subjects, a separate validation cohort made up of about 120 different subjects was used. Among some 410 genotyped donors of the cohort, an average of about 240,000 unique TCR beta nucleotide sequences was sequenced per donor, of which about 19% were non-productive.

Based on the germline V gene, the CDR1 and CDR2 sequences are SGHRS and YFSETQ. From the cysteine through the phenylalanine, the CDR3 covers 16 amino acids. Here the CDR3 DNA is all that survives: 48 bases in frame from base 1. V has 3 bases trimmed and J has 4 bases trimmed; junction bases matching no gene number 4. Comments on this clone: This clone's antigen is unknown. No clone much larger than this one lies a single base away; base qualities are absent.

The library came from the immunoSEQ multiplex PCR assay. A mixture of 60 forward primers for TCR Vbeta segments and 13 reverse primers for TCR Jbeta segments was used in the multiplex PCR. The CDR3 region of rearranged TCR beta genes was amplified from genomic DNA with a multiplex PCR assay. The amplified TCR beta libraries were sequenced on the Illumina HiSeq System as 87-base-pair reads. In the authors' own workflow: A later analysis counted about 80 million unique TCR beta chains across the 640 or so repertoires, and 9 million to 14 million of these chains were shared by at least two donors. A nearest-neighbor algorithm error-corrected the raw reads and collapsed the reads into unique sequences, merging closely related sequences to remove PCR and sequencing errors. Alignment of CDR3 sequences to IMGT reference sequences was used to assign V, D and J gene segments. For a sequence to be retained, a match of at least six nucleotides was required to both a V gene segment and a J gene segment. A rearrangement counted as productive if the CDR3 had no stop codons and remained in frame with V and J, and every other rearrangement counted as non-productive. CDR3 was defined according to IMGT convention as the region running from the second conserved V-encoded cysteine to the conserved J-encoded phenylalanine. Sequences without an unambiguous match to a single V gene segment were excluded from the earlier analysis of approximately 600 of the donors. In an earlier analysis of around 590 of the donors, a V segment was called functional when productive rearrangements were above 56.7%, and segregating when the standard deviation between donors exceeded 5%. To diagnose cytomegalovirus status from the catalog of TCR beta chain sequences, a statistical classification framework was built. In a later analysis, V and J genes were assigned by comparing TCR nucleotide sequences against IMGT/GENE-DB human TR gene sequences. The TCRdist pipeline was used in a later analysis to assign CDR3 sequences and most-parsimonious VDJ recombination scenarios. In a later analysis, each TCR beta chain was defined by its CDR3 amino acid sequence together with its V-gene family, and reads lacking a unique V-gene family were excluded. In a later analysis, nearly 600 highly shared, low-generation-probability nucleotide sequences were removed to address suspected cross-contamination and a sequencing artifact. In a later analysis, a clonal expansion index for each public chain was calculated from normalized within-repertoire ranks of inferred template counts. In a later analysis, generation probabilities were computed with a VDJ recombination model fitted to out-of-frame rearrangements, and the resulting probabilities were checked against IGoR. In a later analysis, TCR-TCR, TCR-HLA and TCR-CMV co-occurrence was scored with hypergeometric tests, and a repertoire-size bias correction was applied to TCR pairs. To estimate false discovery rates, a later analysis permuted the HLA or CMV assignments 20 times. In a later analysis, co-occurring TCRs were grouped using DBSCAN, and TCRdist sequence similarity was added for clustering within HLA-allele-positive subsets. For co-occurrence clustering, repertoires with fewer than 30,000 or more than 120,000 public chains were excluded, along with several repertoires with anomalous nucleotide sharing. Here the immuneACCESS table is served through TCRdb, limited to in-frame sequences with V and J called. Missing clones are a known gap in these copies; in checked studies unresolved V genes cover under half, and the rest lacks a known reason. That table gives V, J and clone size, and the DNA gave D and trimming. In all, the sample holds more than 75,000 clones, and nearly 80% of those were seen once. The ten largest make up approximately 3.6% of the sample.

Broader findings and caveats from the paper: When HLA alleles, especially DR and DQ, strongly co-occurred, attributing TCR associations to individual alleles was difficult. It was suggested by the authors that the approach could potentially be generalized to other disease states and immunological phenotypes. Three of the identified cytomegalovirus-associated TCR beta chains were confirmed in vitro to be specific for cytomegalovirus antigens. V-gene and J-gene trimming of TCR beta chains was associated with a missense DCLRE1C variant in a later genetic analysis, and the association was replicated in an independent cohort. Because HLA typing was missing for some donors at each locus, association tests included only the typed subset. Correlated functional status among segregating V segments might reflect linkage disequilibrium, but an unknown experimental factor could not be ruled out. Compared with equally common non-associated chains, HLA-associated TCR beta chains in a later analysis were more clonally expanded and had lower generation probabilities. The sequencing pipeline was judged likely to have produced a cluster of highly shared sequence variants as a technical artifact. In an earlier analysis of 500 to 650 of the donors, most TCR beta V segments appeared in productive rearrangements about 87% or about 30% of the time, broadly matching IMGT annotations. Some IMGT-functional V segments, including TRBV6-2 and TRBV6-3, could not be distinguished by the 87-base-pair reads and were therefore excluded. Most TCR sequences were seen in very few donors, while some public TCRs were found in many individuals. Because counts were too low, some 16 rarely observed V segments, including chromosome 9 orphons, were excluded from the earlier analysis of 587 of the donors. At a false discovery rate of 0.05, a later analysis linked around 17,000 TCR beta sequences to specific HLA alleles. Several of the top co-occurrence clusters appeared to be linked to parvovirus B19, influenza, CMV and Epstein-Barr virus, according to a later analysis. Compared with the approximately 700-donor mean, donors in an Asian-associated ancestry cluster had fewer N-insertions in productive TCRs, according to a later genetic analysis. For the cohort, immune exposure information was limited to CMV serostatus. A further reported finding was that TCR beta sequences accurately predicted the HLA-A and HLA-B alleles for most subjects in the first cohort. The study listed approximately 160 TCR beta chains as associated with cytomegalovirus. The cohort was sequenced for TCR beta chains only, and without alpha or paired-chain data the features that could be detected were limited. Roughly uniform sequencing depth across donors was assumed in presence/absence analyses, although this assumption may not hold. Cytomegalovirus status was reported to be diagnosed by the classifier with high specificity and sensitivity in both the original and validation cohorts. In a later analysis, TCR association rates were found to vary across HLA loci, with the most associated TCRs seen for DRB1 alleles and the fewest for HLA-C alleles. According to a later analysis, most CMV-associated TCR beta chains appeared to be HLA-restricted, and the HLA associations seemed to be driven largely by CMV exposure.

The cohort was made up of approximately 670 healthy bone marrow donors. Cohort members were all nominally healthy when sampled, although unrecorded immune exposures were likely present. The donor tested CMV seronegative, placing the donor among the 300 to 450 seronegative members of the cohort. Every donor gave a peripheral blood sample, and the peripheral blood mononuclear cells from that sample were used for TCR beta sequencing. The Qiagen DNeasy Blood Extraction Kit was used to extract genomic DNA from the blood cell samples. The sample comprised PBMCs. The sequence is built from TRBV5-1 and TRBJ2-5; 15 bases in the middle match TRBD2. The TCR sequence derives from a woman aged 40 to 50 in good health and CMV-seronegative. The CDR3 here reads CASSSPGLAGGETQYF. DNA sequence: TGCGCCAGCAGCTCCCCGGGACTAGCGGGGGGAGAGACCCAGTACTTC.